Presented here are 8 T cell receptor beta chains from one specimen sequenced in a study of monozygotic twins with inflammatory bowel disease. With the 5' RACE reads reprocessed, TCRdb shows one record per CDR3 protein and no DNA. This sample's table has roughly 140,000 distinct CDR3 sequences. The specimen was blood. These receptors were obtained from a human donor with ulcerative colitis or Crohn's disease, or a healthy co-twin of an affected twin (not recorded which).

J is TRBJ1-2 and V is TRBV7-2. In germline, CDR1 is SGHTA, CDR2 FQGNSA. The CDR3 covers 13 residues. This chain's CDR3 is CASSFLNTNGYTF.

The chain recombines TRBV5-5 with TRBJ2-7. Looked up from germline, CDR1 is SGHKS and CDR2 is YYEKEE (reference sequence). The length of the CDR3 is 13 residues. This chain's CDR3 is CASSFVGNYEQYF.

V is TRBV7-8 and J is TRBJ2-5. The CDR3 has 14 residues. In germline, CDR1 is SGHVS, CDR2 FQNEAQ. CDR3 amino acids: CASSLSLSQETQYF.

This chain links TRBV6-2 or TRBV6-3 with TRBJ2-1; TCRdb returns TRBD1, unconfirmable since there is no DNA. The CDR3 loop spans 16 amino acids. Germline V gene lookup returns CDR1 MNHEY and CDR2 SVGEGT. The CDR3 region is CASSSPRGAEYNEQFF.

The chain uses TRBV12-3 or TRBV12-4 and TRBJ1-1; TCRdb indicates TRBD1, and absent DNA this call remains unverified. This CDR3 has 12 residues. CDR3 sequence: CASRGGRAEAFF.

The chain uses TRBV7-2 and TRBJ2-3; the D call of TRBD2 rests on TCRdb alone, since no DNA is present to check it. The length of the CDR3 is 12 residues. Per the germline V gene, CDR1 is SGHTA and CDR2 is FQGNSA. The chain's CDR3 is CASSPAVDTQYF.

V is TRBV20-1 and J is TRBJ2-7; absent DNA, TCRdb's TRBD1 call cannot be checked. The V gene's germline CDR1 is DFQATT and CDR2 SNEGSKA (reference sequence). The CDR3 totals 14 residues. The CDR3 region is CSACRDRASYEQYF.

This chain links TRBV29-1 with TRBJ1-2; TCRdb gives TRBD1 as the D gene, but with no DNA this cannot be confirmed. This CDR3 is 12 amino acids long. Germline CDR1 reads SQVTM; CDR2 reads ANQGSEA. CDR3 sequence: CSVVRGSDGYTF.